The 32 T cell receptor beta chains below come from one sample, sequenced in a study of cytomegalovirus exposure and HLA in healthy donors. The PCR ran on 60 Vbeta and 13 Jbeta primers. Method: immunoSEQ multiplex PCR; TCRdb's copy keeps in-frame clones and lacks some. The sample contains approximately 160,000 clones, around 80% of which appear only once. Material: PBMCs. The source of these receptors is a man aged 40-49 years in good health and CMV-seronegative.

This chain joins TRBV6-5 and TRBJ2-3; D is ambiguous. CDR1 MNHEY and CDR2 SVGAGI come from the germline V gene. The CDR3 is 16 amino acids. The V end was cut by 4 bases, the J end by 0 bases, with 14 bases between. CDR3 residues: CASSFPFYISTDTQYF. For the CDR3, the DNA is TGTGCCAGCAGTTTCCCCTTTTACATTAGCACAGATACGCAGTATTTT.

This clone was seen only once. The rearrangement links TRBV13 to TRBJ2-7; the match to TRBD1 covers 7 bases. Unmatched junction bases numbered 7, after V lost 5 bases and J lost 3 bases. The CDR3 covers 14 residues. Germline CDR1 is PRHDT and CDR2 is FYEKMQ (reference sequence). The CDR3 coding sequence is TGTGCCAGCAGCCAACAAGGGGGCGACTACGAGCAGTACTTC. Its protein product is CASSQQGGDYEQYF.

A few counts support this clone. This sequence joins TRBV27 and TRBJ2-2; TRBD2 agrees at 13 bases. Germline V gene sequence: CDR1 MNHEY, CDR2 SMNVEV (reference sequence). The CDR3 length is 17 residues. Trimming cost V 2 bases and J 6 bases; bases outside gene matches: 6. The CDR3 is CASSLKRTSGSPGELFF. As DNA, the CDR3 is TGTGCCAGCAGTTTAAAACGGACTAGCGGGAGCCCCGGGGAGCTGTTTTTT.

This clone was seen more than once but under ten times. The chain carries TRBV7-9 and TRBJ1-4, with D perhaps matching TRBD1 (6 bases). V was shortened by 2 bases and J by 11 bases, with 9 bases between the two germline ends. The length of the CDR3 is 12 residues. Germline CDR1 is SEHNR and CDR2 is FQNEAQ (reference sequence). The CDR3: CASSLTGNKLFF. CDR3 coding DNA: TGTGCCAGCAGCTTAACAGGGAATAAACTGTTTTTT.

This clone occurred once. V gene TRBV5-5 combines with J gene TRBJ1-2; no definite D call. This CDR3 contains 13 residues. The V gene lost 0 bases and the J gene lost 1 base, with 4 bases spanning the gap. Germline V gene lookup returns CDR1 SGHKS and CDR2 YYEKEE (reference sequence). CDR3 nucleotide sequence: TGTGCCAGCAGCTTGGACAGTAACTATGGCTACACCTTC. It encodes CASSLDSNYGYTF.

This chain links TRBV6-5 with TRBJ1-1, with a weak D call TRBD1 (6 bases). Germline loops: CDR1 MNHEY, CDR2 SVGAGI. This CDR3 region has 15 residues. Trimming left V 2 bases short and J 2 bases short, with 12 bases between. The CDR3 DNA reads as TGTGCCAGCAGTTACCTCACAGGGCCCAACACTGAAGCTTTCTTT. Its translation: CASSYLTGPNTEAFF.

The chain recombines TRBV11-2 with TRBJ2-7, with 7 bases identical to TRBD1. Unmatched junction bases numbered 8, after V lost 6 bases and J lost 12 bases. The CDR3 runs to 11 residues. Germline CDR1 SGHAT, CDR2 FQNNGV. The CDR3 reads CASSLDRAPYF. The DNA of the CDR3 is TGTGCCAGCAGTCTAGACAGGGCCCCGTACTTC.

V gene TRBV5-1 combines with J gene TRBJ2-7; 9 bases map to TRBD1. Germline CDR1 and CDR2: SGHRS and YFSETQ. Unmatched junction bases numbered 7, after V lost 2 bases and J lost 4 bases. This CDR3 spans 15 amino acids. The CDR3 loop reads CASSFRDRAQYEQYF. The CDR3 DNA sequence: TGCGCCAGCAGCTTCCGGGACAGGGCACAATACGAGCAGTACTTC.

The sample holds one count of this clone. The chain links TRBV19 to TRBJ1-1, with D perhaps TRBD1 (5 bases). Germline-derived CDR1 and CDR2 are LNHDA and SQIVND (reference sequence). Trimming cost V 3 bases and J 7 bases, with 15 bases left between them. This CDR3 has 14 amino acids. This CDR3 is CASSITQRGGEAFF. The CDR3 DNA follows: TGTGCCAGTAGTATTACTCAGCGGGGGGGTGAAGCTTTCTTT.

V usage is TRBV7-2 and J usage is TRBJ2-1; 11 bases are a match to TRBD1. Germline CDR1 is SGHTA and CDR2 is FQGNSA. The V segment lost 3 bases and the J segment 8 bases; nucleotides outside the gene matches: 6. The CDR3 is made up of 15 amino acids. Here the CDR3 DNA reads TGTGCCAGCAGCTTGAGGACAGGGGGCGGGTATGAGCAGTTCTTC. This translates into CASSLRTGGGYEQFF.

V is TRBV28 and J is TRBJ1-1; 10 bases are shared with TRBD1. The length of the CDR3 is 15 residues. CDR1 is MDHEN, CDR2 SYDVKM, per germline. The J segment lost 1 base and the V segment lost 5 bases, leaving 4 bases of the junction unmatched. In DNA, the CDR3 is TGTGCCAGCAGTCACAGGGACAGGGGGAACACTGAAGCTTTCTTT. Its translation: CASSHRDRGNTEAFF.

This clone was picked up a small number of times. The chain recombines TRBV30 with TRBJ1-4; TRBD1 is a possible D gene (6 bases). Trimming shortened V by 5 bases and J by 6 bases, and 16 bases separated the two germline ends. CDR1 is GTSNPN and CDR2 is SVGIG in the germline V gene (reference sequence). This CDR3 spans 14 amino acids. The DNA of the CDR3 is TGTGCCTGGGGGGGCCTGGCCTCGGATGAAAAACTGTTTTTT. This encodes CAWGGLASDEKLFF.

This chain connects TRBV29-1 to TRBJ2-5; 16 bases match TRBD2. The length of the CDR3 is 15 residues. Unmatched junction bases numbered 3, after V lost 5 bases and J lost 3 bases. Germline CDR1 SQVTM, CDR2 ANQGSEA. The CDR3 spells CSVTGTSGREETQYF. DNA of the CDR3: TGCAGCGTTACCGGGACTAGCGGGAGGGAAGAGACCCAGTACTTC.

The chain couples TRBV28 to TRBJ2-7, with 10 positions matching TRBD1. This CDR3 has 13 residues. Germline CDR1 MDHEN, CDR2 SYDVKM. Germline trimming cut 9 bases from V and 1 base from J; bases unmatched to any gene: 3. The CDR3 sequence: CASQDRGSYEQYF. The CDR3 region has the DNA TGTGCCAGTCAGGACAGGGGGTCCTACGAGCAGTACTTC.

This clone was counted only a few times. The V call is TRBV6-6, the J call TRBJ1-1, with D perhaps TRBD1 (6 bases). Germline CDR1 reads MNHNY; CDR2 reads SVGAGI (reference sequence). This CDR3 comprises 13 residues. Trimming stripped 0 bases from V and 5 bases from J, with 7 bases between. Here the CDR3 reads CASSYSRGTEAFF. CDR3 DNA: TGTGCCAGCAGTTACTCGAGGGGGACTGAAGCTTTCTTT.

The chain has TRBV10-1 and TRBJ2-7; D ambiguous. This CDR3 contains 15 residues. Between the trimmed V and J ends, which lost 7 bases and 2 bases, there was a span of 18 bases. Germline assignment: CDR1 WNHNN and CDR2 SYGVQD (reference sequence). CDR3 sequence reads: CASTPPSVGAYEQYF. DNA of the CDR3: TGCGCCAGCACCCCGCCAAGCGTCGGCGCCTACGAGCAGTACTTC.

The chain couples TRBV5-5 to TRBJ1-2; perhaps TRBD1 as D (6 bases). This CDR3 comprises 15 residues. Germline-derived CDR1 and CDR2 are SGHKS and YYEKEE (reference sequence). The V and J ends lost 0 bases and 5 bases respectively, with 14 bases between them. The chain's CDR3 is CASSLAPGERYGYTF. The DNA of the CDR3 is TGTGCCAGCAGCTTGGCCCCAGGGGAGAGATATGGCTACACCTTC.

This chain connects TRBV11-3 to TRBJ1-2; D is unclear. Between the trimmed V and J ends, which lost 1 base and 4 bases, there was a span of 7 bases. This CDR3 region has 13 residues. Germline V lookup: CDR1 SGHNT, CDR2 YENEEA. CDR3 sequence reads: CASSLVGGYGYTF. The CDR3 region has the DNA TGTGCCAGCAGCTTAGTGGGAGGCTATGGCTACACCTTC.

This clone was observed once. The V and J genes are TRBV7-3 and TRBJ2-4; possibly TRBD2 for D (7 bases). The CDR3 runs 15 residues. V dropped 3 bases and J dropped 8 bases, with 17 bases sitting between them. Germline V gene sequence: CDR1 SGHTA, CDR2 FQGTGA. CDR3 nucleotides: TGTGCCAGCAGCTTGGGGGGGGCGGATGAAGACATTCAGTACTTC. Its protein is CASSLGGADEDIQYF.

Concerning this clone: One end of the junction does not line up with germline, which may come from a read error. V and J are TRBV18 and TRBJ2-6, with D perhaps matching TRBD1 (5 bases). Germline-derived CDR1 and CDR2 are KGHSH and LQKENI. This CDR3 is built from 15 residues. CDR3 in amino acids: CASSPDVAGANGLTF. CDR3 coding DNA: TGTGCCAGCTCACCAGACGTTGCTGGGGCCAACGGCCTGACTTTC.

The chain employs TRBV6-5 and TRBJ1-1, with D possibly matching TRBD1 (6 bases). Trimming took 0 bases from V and 12 from J, leaving 17 bases between them. This CDR3 is built from 14 residues. In germline, CDR1 is MNHEY, CDR2 SVGAGI. CDR3 coding DNA: TGTGCCAGCAGTTACTCCTCAGGGGATACAGTATCTTTCTTT. Its translation is CASSYSSGDTVSFF.

The CDR3 loop reads CASSRLAGGETQYF. CDR3 in DNA: TGTGCCAGCAGCCGATTGGCAGGGGGGGAGACCCAGTACTTC. V and J are TRBV11-2 and TRBJ2-5; possibly TRBD1 for D (7 bases). The germline CDR1 and CDR2 sequences are SGHAT and FQNNGV. This CDR3 comprises 14 residues. V lost 5 bases and J 5 bases, leaving 15 bases between the germline ends.

The chain has TRBV7-2 and TRBJ1-1, with 7 bases matching TRBD1. The CDR3 extends over 15 amino acids. Germline assignment: CDR1 SGHTA and CDR2 FQGNSA. V dropped 2 bases and J dropped 4; count of bases not matched to a gene: 7. This CDR3 reads CASSLNRGELTEAFF. The CDR3 nucleotides are TGTGCCAGCAGCTTAAACAGGGGAGAACTCACTGAAGCTTTCTTT.

The chain employs TRBV9 and TRBJ2-3, with TRBD2 matching 14 bases. The CDR3 length is 18 residues. V was clipped by 0 bases and J by 3 bases; unmatched bases: 6. Germline assignment: CDR1 SGDLS and CDR2 YYNGEE. The DNA for the CDR3 is TGTGCCAGCAGCGTAGATGGACTAGCGGGAGGAATAACAGATACGCAGTATTTT. Protein: CASSVDGLAGGITDTQYF.

The V call is TRBV9, the J call TRBJ2-1, with TRBD2 matching over 9 bases. With 1 base clipped from V and 7 bases from J, the junction kept 12 bases outside the gene matches. This CDR3 region has 17 residues. The germline V gene has CDR1 SGDLS and CDR2 YYNGEE. The CDR3 DNA reads as TGTGCCAGCAGCGTACTCTTGGCCGGGGCGGGGGGGAATGAGCAGTTCTTC. It encodes CASSVLLAGAGGNEQFF.

The chain recombines TRBV11-2 with TRBJ2-7; TRBD2 agrees at 7 bases. CDR1 is SGHAT, CDR2 FQNNGV, per germline. V trimming: 2 bases; J trimming: 3 bases; junction bases outside the gene matches: 7. The CDR3 is 15 amino acids. CDR3 in DNA: TGTGCCAGCAGCTTAAGTACTAGCGTGGTCTACGAGCAGTACTTC. This sequence encodes CASSLSTSVVYEQYF.

The rearrangement uses TRBV4-2 and TRBJ1-4, with D perhaps matching TRBD1 (6 bases). Looked up from germline, CDR1 is LGHNA and CDR2 is YNFKEQ. The CDR3 totals 14 residues. V was clipped by 0 bases and J by 16 bases, with 18 bases between them. The CDR3 here is CASSQDLQGSGSFF. The CDR3 bases are TGTGCCAGCAGCCAAGATTTACAGGGCTCAGGGTCGTTTTTT.

The J gene is TRBJ2-2, the V gene TRBV11-2; 12 bases fit TRBD2. J gave up 6 bases and V 4 bases, and 9 bases lay outside the gene matches. From germline, CDR1 is SGHAT and CDR2 FQNNGV. The CDR3 has 17 amino acids. CDR3 protein: CASSSILGLAGPGELFF. The CDR3 nucleotides read TGTGCCAGCAGCTCCATCTTAGGACTAGCGGGACCCGGGGAGCTGTTTTTT.

This clone was observed a single time. At one boundary the junction diverges from the germline segment, which might be a read error. The sample carries other DNA sequences with the same CDR3. The chain has TRBV7-9 and TRBJ1-2; TRBD1 might be the D (5 bases). Looked up from germline, CDR1 is SEHNR and CDR2 is FQNEAQ (reference sequence). This CDR3 is 14 amino acids long. CDR3 residues: CSSSLEGFNYGYTF. In DNA form, the CDR3 reads TGTTCCAGCAGCCTAGAGGGGTTCAACTATGGCTACACCTTC.

The chain joins TRBV18 to TRBJ2-7, with D unresolved. The CDR3 length is 15 residues. Between the trimmed V and J ends, which lost 6 bases and 0 bases, there was a span of 15 bases. Germline V gene lookup returns CDR1 KGHSH and CDR2 LQKENI. The CDR3 bases are TGTGCCAGCTCCTCGAGCGACGGAAACTCCTACGAGCAGTACGTC. It specifies CASSSSDGNSYEQYV.

This clone has a handful of counts. The chain employs TRBV27 and TRBJ2-4, with D perhaps TRBD2 (6 bases). The V and J ends lost 3 bases and 0 bases respectively, with 9 bases between them. The CDR3 length is 15 residues. Germline CDR1 is MNHEY and CDR2 is SMNVEV (reference sequence). CDR3 nucleotide sequence: TGTGCCAGCAGTTTGGCGGGATCAGCCAAAAACATTCAGTACTTC. Amino acids: CASSLAGSAKNIQYF.

The chain links TRBV12-5 to TRBJ2-1; 7 nucleotides agree with TRBD1. The CDR3 contains 15 residues. In germline, CDR1 is LGHNT, CDR2 FRNRAP. The V segment lost 6 bases and the J segment 4 bases; nucleotides outside the gene matches: 9. The CDR3: CASGYDRVPYNEQFF. The DNA of the CDR3 is TGTGCTAGTGGGTACGACAGGGTCCCTTACAATGAGCAGTTCTTC.